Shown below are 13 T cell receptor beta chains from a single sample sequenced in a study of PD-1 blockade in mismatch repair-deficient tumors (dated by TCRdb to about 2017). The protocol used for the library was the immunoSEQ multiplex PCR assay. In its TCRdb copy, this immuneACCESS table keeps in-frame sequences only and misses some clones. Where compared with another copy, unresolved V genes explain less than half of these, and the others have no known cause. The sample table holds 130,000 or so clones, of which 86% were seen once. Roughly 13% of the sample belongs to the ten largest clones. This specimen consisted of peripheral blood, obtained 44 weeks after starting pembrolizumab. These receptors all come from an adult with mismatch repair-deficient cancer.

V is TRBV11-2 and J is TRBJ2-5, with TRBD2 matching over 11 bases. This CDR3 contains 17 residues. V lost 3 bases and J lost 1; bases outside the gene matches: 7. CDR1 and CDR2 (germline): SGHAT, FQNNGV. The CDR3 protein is CASSFGSSGRIQETQYF. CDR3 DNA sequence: TGTGCCAGCAGCTTCGGGTCTAGCGGGAGGATCCAAGAGACCCAGTACTTC.

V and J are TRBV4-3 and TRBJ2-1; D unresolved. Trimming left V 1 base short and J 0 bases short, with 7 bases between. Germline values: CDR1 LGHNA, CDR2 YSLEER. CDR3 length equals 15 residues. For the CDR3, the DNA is TGCGCCAGCAGCCAAGCGGCTAGCTCCTACAATGAGCAGTTCTTC. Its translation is CASSQAASSYNEQFF.

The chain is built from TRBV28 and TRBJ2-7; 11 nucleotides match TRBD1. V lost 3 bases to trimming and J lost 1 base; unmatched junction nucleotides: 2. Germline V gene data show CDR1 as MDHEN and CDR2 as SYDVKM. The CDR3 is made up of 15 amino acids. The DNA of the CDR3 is TGTGCCAGCAGTTTCGGGACAGGGGGTTCCTACGAGCAGTACTTC. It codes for CASSFGTGGSYEQYF.

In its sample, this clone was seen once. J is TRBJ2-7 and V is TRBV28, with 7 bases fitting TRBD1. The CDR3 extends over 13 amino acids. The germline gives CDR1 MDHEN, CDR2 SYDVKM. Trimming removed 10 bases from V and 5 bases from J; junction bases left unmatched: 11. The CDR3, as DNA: TGTGCCACCGAGACTGACAGGGTCCACGAGCAGTACTTC. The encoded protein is CATETDRVHEQYF.

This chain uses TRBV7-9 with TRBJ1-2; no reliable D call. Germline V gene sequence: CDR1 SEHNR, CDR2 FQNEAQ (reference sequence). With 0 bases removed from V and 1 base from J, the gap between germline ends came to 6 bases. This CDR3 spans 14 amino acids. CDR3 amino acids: CASSLALRNYGYTF. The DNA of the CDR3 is TGTGCCAGCAGCTTAGCGTTACGTAACTATGGCTACACCTTC.

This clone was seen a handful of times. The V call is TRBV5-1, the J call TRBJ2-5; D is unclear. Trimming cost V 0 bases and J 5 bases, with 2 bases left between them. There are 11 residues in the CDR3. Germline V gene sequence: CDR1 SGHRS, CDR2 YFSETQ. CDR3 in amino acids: CASSLDETQYF. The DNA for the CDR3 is TGCGCCAGCAGCTTGGACGAGACCCAGTACTTC.

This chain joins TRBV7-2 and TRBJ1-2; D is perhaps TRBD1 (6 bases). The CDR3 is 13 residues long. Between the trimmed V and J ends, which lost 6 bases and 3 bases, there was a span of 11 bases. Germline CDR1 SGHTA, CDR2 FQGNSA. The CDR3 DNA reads TGTGCCAGCAGTCGTCGGACAGACTATGGCTACACCTTC. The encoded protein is CASSRRTDYGYTF.

This CDR3 reads CASSKAWAGKRGDTRGHTDTQYF. CDR3 coding DNA: TGTGCCAGCAGCAAAGCGTGGGCAGGGAAAAGGGGGGACACCCGAGGGCACACAGATACGCAGTATTTT. This chain connects TRBV21-1 to TRBJ2-3. TRBV21-1 is marked as a pseudogene. CDR3 size: 23 residues.

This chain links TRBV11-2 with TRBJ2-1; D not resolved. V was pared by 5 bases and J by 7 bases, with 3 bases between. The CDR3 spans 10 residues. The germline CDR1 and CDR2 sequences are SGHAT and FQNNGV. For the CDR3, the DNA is TGTGCCAGCAGCCTGAATGAGCAGTTCTTC. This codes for CASSLNEQFF.

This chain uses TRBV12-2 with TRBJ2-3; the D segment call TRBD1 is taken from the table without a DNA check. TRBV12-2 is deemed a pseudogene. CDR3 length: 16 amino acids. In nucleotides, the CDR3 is TGTGCAAGTCGCTACCGGGACAGATGGGTCACAGATACGCAGTATTTT. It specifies CASRYRDRWVTDTQYF.

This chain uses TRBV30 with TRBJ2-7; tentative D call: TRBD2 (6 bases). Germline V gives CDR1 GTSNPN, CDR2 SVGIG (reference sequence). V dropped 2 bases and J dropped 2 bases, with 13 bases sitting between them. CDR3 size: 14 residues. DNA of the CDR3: TGTGCCTGGAGTCGGGGCGGGGTTCCCTACGAGCAGTACTTC. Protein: CAWSRGGVPYEQYF.

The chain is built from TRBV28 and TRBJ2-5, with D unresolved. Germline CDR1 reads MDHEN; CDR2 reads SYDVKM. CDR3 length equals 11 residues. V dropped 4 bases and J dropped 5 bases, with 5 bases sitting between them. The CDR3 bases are TGTGCCAGCAGTTCACTGGAGACCCAGTACTTC. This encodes CASSSLETQYF. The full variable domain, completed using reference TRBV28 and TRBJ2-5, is DVKVTQSSRYLVKRTGEKVFLECVQDMDHENMFWYRQDPGLGLRLIYFSYDVKMKEKGDIPEGYSVSREKKERFSLILESASTNQTSMYLCASSSLETQYFGPGTRLLVL.

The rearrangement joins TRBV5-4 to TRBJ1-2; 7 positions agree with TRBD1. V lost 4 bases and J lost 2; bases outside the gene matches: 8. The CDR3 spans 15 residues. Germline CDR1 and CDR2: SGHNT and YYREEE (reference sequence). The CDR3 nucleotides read TGTGCCAGCAGCCCAGGGACAGCTCTAAACTATGGCTACACCTTC. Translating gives CASSPGTALNYGYTF.